These T cell receptor beta chains were read from a single sample in a study of T-cell reconstitution after alpha-beta-depleted transplantation in children. One entry per CDR3 protein results from TCRdb running MiXCR on the PCR reads. In the table there are about 120,000 distinct CDR3 sequences, under 25% of which are singletons. Source: PBMCs, mostly from graft donor cells, taken 180 days after TCRalphabeta/CD19-depleted stem cell transplant. Receptors were obtained from a male patient aged 2-10 years who had a stem cell transplant for chronic granulomatous disease, so the T cells may come from the graft donor. Each CDR3 is given with its conserved first and last residue. The D gene is left open where the match is weak. Some rows mark clone size as missing; the rest say once, few, many or name a class of expanded clone.

>TRBD1|TRBJ2-1|TRBV12-3/TRBV12-4|many
TGTGCCAGCAGTTTAGTGGGGGGACAGGGAGGGTATGAGCAGTTCTTC
CASSLVGGQGGYEQFF
>TRBD1|TRBJ2-7|TRBV6-1|many
TGTGCCAGCAGCCCCCTTGTGACAGGGAACGAGCAGTACTTC
CASSPLVTGNEQYF
>.|TRBJ1-1|TRBV5-6|many
TGTGCCAGCAGCTTGGGGGCAGGGTGGACTGAAGCTTTCTTT
CASSLGAGWTEAFF
>.|TRBJ1-1|TRBV5-1|.
TGCGCCAGCTCGGGACAGAACACTGAAGCTTTCTTT
CASSGQNTEAFF
>.|TRBJ2-3|TRBV29-1|few
TGCAGCGTTGATTTGGGGGTTGGTACAGATACGCAGTATTTT
CSVDLGVGTDTQYF
>TRBD1|TRBJ1-6|TRBV20-1|many
TGCAGTGCTCAAAAAGACAGGGGGCAGAATTCACCCCTCCACTTT
CSAQKDRGQNSPLHF
>TRBD2|TRBJ2-3|TRBV5-1|few
TGCGCCAGCAGCGGCGGACTAGCGGGAGGCACAGATACGCAGTATTTT
CASSGGLAGGTDTQYF
>TRBD1|TRBJ2-7|TRBV10-3|many
TGTGCCATCAGCCGGGACAGGGGAGCCGACGAGCAGTACTTC
CAISRDRGADEQYF
>TRBD2|TRBJ2-7|TRBV6-5|many
TGTGCCAGCAGTTACTCGTTTCTCACTAGCGGGAAGAACGAGCAGTACTTC
CASSYSFLTSGKNEQYF
>TRBD1|TRBJ2-1|TRBV2|many
TGTGCCAGCAGTGCGCAGGACAGGGGAAAGAGAGATGAGCAGTTCTTC
CASSAQDRGKRDEQFF
>.|TRBJ2-1|TRBV7-2|.
TGTGCCACCAGCTCCAGTAGCCTATACTCCTACAATGACCAGTTCTTC
CATSSSSLYSYNDQFF
>.|TRBJ1-2|TRBV29-1|.
TGCAGCGTTGAAAGGGCCAGTAGGATTTATGGCTACACCTTC
CSVERASRIYGYTF
>.|TRBJ1-4|TRBV7-2|many
TGTGCCAGCAGCCGACGGGGGTCGGGGGTTCTTAATGAAAAACTGTTTTTT
CASSRRGSGVLNEKLFF
>.|TRBJ1-2|TRBV4-3|many
TGCGCCAGCAGCCAAGATGGGGGGGCTTATGGCTACACCTTC
CASSQDGGAYGYTF
>.|TRBJ2-7|TRBV29-1|.
TGCAGCGTTGAATATGGTCAGGGGAGTGCCTACGAGCAGTACTTC
CSVEYGQGSAYEQYF
>TRBD1|TRBJ1-1|TRBV7-2|many
TGTGCCAGCAGCTCTCAACAGGGGACTGAAGCTTTCTTT
CASSSQQGTEAFF